The 27 T cell receptor beta chains reported below all come from one sample, sequenced in a study of early T cells in non-severe SARS-CoV-2 infection (dated by TCRdb to the early 2020s). The library was generated by 5' RACE. The sample was run on a NextSeq 500. The public reads were run again by TCRdb, first through fastp at Q25 and then through MiXCR, and only productive beta chains were kept. Here each entry gathers all rows of one CDR3 protein and keeps the most common genes and DNA. This sample has fewer than 80,000 distinct CDR3 sequences in its table, and more than 10% of those were observed once. The ten largest clones add up to approximately 3.9% of the sample. The sequenced sample consisted of whole blood. All receptors come from an adult who was a healthcare worker with PCR-confirmed SARS-CoV-2 infection or an uninfected control (not recorded which).

This clonotype has ten or more counts. The chain uses TRBV5-1 and TRBJ2-3, with 9 bases identical to TRBD2. Germline V gene sequence: CDR1 SGHRS, CDR2 YFSETQ. The CDR3 consists of 15 residues. V was pared by 0 bases and J by 4 bases, with 3 bases of the junction left unmatched. Here the CDR3 DNA reads TGCGCCAGCAGCTTGGCGTTAGCGGGAGCAGATACGCAGTATTTT. Translated, it gives CASSLALAGADTQYF.

The chain employs TRBV7-2 and TRBJ2-2; 8 bases line up with TRBD2. Trimming cost V 5 bases and J 5 bases; bases outside gene matches: 10. Germline CDR1 and CDR2: SGHTA and FQGNSA. This CDR3 contains 16 residues. CDR3 amino acids: CASSRTGGLVTGELFF. The CDR3 coding sequence is TGTGCCAGCAGCCGCACGGGGGGACTAGTAACCGGGGAGCTGTTTTTT. The full variable domain, in which reference TRBV7-2 and TRBJ2-2 provide the parts outside the CDR3, is GAGVSQSPSNKVTEKGKDVELRCDPISGHTALYWYRQSLGQGLEFLIYFQGNSAPDKSGLPSDRFSAERTGGSVSTLTIQRTQQEDSAVYLCASSRTGGLVTGELFFGEGSRLTVL.

Many counts were recorded for this clonotype. The CDR3: CSAERESGANVLTF. The DNA for the CDR3 is TGCAGTGCCGAAAGGGAGTCTGGGGCCAACGTCCTGACTTTC. This rearrangement joins TRBV20-1 to TRBJ2-6; D perhaps matches TRBD2 (5 bases). Trimming removed 6 bases from V and 1 base from J, with 10 bases in between. The germline V gene has CDR1 DFQATT and CDR2 SNEGSKA (reference sequence). The CDR3 sequence is 14 residues long.

The chain has TRBV28 and TRBJ2-7; D is possibly TRBD1 (5 bases). The CDR3 consists of 14 residues. Germline loops: CDR1 MDHEN, CDR2 SYDVKM. V lost 1 base and J lost 3, with 10 bases in between. DNA of the CDR3: TGTGCCAGCAGTTTATCTCCAGGGAACTACGAGCAGTACTTC. It is translated as CASSLSPGNYEQYF.

The V call is TRBV28, the J call TRBJ1-1, with D possibly being TRBD1 (5 bases). CDR3 length: 16 residues. Deletions cut 10 bases from V and 1 base from J, with 22 bases between. Germline CDR1 reads MDHEN; CDR2 reads SYDVKM. The CDR3, as DNA: TGTGCCACCTTCCGGGACCCGGGGGGGACGAACACTGAAGCTTTCTTT. Translating gives CATFRDPGGTNTEAFF.

CDR3 bases: TGCAGCGTTCGGGGAGCGGCCGGCACAGATACGCAGTATTTT. This gives the protein CSVRGAAGTDTQYF. The J gene is TRBJ2-3, the V gene TRBV29-1, with D perhaps matching TRBD2 (5 bases). Trimming stripped 5 bases from V and 1 base from J, with 13 bases between. CDR1 is SQVTM and CDR2 is ANQGSEA in the germline V gene. The CDR3 is 14 amino acids.

This clonotype was counted many times. The rearrangement joins TRBV9 to TRBJ2-1, with TRBD1 matching 7 bases. CDR3 length: 12 residues. The germline V gene encodes CDR1 SGDLS and CDR2 YYNGEE. Trimming at V came to 5 bases and at J to 7 bases, leaving 3 bases not matched to a gene. CDR3 nucleotide sequence: TGTGCCAGCAGTCAACAGGGGAATGAGCAGTTCTTC. Its protein product is CASSQQGNEQFF.

The sample holds many counts of this clonotype. This chain connects TRBV25-1 to TRBJ2-7; TRBD2 matches at 14 bases. V was clipped by 8 bases and J by 4 bases; unmatched bases: 1. The germline V gene has CDR1 MGHDK and CDR2 SYGVNS. CDR3 length: 13 residues. CDR3 region: CASRTSGRYEQYF. The CDR3 region has the DNA TGTGCCAGCCGGACTAGCGGGAGGTACGAGCAGTACTTC.

This clonotype was seen more than once but under ten times. V usage is TRBV7-2 and J usage is TRBJ2-5, with D unresolved. In germline, CDR1 is SGHTA, CDR2 FQGNSA. The CDR3 consists of 14 residues. With 1 base removed from V and 2 bases from J, the gap between germline ends came to 8 bases. This chain's CDR3 is CASSLVAQQETQYF. The CDR3 DNA sequence: TGTGCCAGCAGCTTAGTAGCACAGCAAGAGACCCAGTACTTC. Based on the CDR3 plus reference TRBV7-2 and TRBJ2-5, the full variable domain is GAGVSQSPSNKVTEKGKDVELRCDPISGHTALYWYRQSLGQGLEFLIYFQGNSAPDKSGLPSDRFSAERTGGSVSTLTIQRTQQEDSAVYLCASSLVAQQETQYFGPGTRLLVL.

This clonotype showed up just once. This may be a read error: a much more frequent sequence differs by one nucleotide. V gene TRBV27 combines with J gene TRBJ2-1; 8 bases agree with TRBD2. The CDR3 runs 14 residues. The germline V gene has CDR1 MNHEY and CDR2 SMNVEV (reference sequence). The CDR3 DNA sequence: TGTTCCAGCACCTGGGGTAGCGGGAAAGGTGAGCAGTTCTTC. Translating gives CSSTWGSGKGEQFF.

The chain is built from TRBV3-1 and TRBJ2-2, with D maybe TRBD2 (5 bases). The germline V gene encodes CDR1 LGHDT and CDR2 YNNKEL (reference sequence). Trimming stripped 5 bases from V and 6 bases from J, with 7 bases between. The CDR3 is 12 amino acids. CDR3: CASSNSAGELFF. CDR3 bases: TGTGCCAGCAGCAATAGCGCCGGGGAGCTGTTTTTT.

The chain recombines TRBV20-1 with TRBJ2-1; TRBD2 might be the D (6 bases). Trimming stripped 4 bases from V and 7 bases from J, with 14 bases between. This CDR3 has 13 amino acids. The germline V gene has CDR1 DFQATT and CDR2 SNEGSKA (reference sequence). This CDR3 reads CSAKGDLTNEQFF. CDR3 DNA sequence: TGCAGTGCTAAAGGGGACTTGACTAATGAGCAGTTCTTC.

The chain uses TRBV19 and TRBJ2-2; 7 bases map to TRBD1. With V trimmed by 6 bases and J by 2 bases, 3 bases remained unmatched. Germline-derived CDR1 and CDR2 are LNHDA and SQIVND (reference sequence). CDR3 length: 14 residues. The DNA of the CDR3 is TGTGCCAGTAGGGACAGGAGTAACACCGGGGAGCTGTTTTTT. Its protein is CASRDRSNTGELFF.

This chain uses TRBV19 with TRBJ2-1, with D hard to call. The CDR3 consists of 14 residues. Germline CDR1 reads LNHDA; CDR2 reads SQIVND (reference sequence). V lost 7 bases, J lost 6 bases, and 16 bases lay in between. The DNA for the CDR3 is TGTGCCAGTACCCGGGCCTCGAGGAGCAATGAGCAGTTCTTC. It encodes CASTRASRSNEQFF.

This clonotype was observed many times. The CDR3 DNA sequence: TGTGCCAGCAGCCACCTGGTGGCAGGGATCTCCGGGGAGCTGTTTTTT. It yields the protein CASSHLVAGISGELFF. V usage is TRBV14 and J usage is TRBJ2-2; D may be TRBD1 (5 bases). This CDR3 has 16 residues. The V and J ends lost 3 bases and 6 bases respectively, with 17 bases between them. Per the germline V gene, CDR1 is SGHDN and CDR2 is FVKESK.

This chain links TRBV7-6 with TRBJ2-1; no clear D gene. From germline, CDR1 is SGHVS and CDR2 FNYEAQ. The V end was cut by 3 bases, the J end by 0 bases, with 6 bases between. CDR3 length equals 14 residues. The CDR3 DNA is TGTGCCAGCAGCTTTCAAAGCTCCTACAATGAGCAGTTCTTC. Protein sequence: CASSFQSSYNEQFF.

This clonotype has only a few counts. This rearrangement joins TRBV20-1 to TRBJ1-3; 8 positions match TRBD1. V trimming: 3 bases; J trimming: 0 bases; junction bases outside the gene matches: 10. Germline CDR1 is DFQATT and CDR2 is SNEGSKA (reference sequence). This CDR3 is 17 amino acids long. CDR3 DNA sequence: TGCAGTGCTAGTCCCGGGACAGGTTCGAGCTCTGGAAACACCATATATTTT. Its translation: CSASPGTGSSSGNTIYF.

The chain is built from TRBV20-1 and TRBJ2-5; D is undetermined. This CDR3 has 11 residues. Per the germline V gene, CDR1 is DFQATT and CDR2 is SNEGSKA (reference sequence). Trimming took off 4 bases at V and 5 bases at J, with 8 bases between the two ends. The CDR3 DNA follows: TGCAGTGCTAACTTGCTGGAGACCCAGTACTTC. Amino acids: CSANLLETQYF.

The V gene is TRBV7-3, the J gene TRBJ2-3; maybe TRBD2 (6 bases). V lost 5 bases and J 7 bases, leaving 19 bases between the germline ends. Germline lookup yields CDR1 SGHTA and CDR2 FQGTGA. CDR3 length: 15 amino acids. The CDR3 nucleotides are TGTGCCAGCAGCACATTTAGCGGTCAAGGGTATACGCAGTATTTT. It is translated as CASSTFSGQGYTQYF.

This clonotype was counted between two and nine times. The chain employs TRBV28 and TRBJ2-7; 7 bases are shared with TRBD1. Trimming cost V 5 bases and J 3 bases; bases outside gene matches: 4. CDR1 and CDR2 (germline): MDHEN, SYDVKM. The CDR3 consists of 13 residues. CDR3 protein: CASSRDRLYEQYF. CDR3 DNA: TGTGCCAGCAGTCGGGACAGACTCTACGAGCAGTACTTC.

The chain has TRBV28 and TRBJ2-7; tentatively, D is TRBD2 (6 bases). V was cut by 2 bases and J by 3 bases, with 11 bases left in between. The germline gives CDR1 MDHEN, CDR2 SYDVKM. This CDR3 is 14 amino acids long. The CDR3 nucleotides are TGTGCCAGCAGTTTAGTAGCGGCGAACTACGAGCAGTACTTC. Translation gives CASSLVAANYEQYF. Full variable domain (missing parts from reference TRBV28 and TRBJ2-7): DVKVTQSSRYLVKRTGEKVFLECVQDMDHENMFWYRQDPGLGLRLIYFSYDVKMKEKGDIPEGYSVSREKKERFSLILESASTNQTSMYLCASSLVAANYEQYFGPGTRLTVT.

The chain recombines TRBV9 with TRBJ2-1, with TRBD2 matching over 9 bases. Germline values: CDR1 SGDLS, CDR2 YYNGEE. With 1 base clipped from V and 4 bases from J, the junction kept 3 bases outside the gene matches. This CDR3 is 15 amino acids long. The CDR3 nucleotides read TGTGCCAGCAGCGTACTAGCGGGGCGGTACAATGAGCAGTTCTTC. Translating it yields CASSVLAGRYNEQFF.

This clonotype was detected only a few times. This sequence joins TRBV7-3 and TRBJ2-3; 11 positions match TRBD2. The germline gives CDR1 SGHTA, CDR2 FQGTGA. Trimming took 0 bases from V and 0 from J; bases not matched to a gene: 5. This CDR3 is 18 amino acids long. The CDR3 bases are TGTGCCAGCAGCTTAACCGGGACTAGCGGACCCAGCACAGATACGCAGTATTTT. Its translation is CASSLTGTSGPSTDTQYF. The complete variable domain, with remaining parts taken from reference TRBV7-3 and TRBJ2-3, reads GAGVSQTPSNKVTEKGKYVELRCDPISGHTALYWYRQSLGQGPEFLIYFQGTGAADDSGLPNDRFFAVRPEGSVSTLKIQRTERGDSAVYLCASSLTGTSGPSTDTQYFGPGTRLTVL.

This clonotype occurred many times. CDR3 sequence: CASSLGQGFGETQYF. CDR3 nucleotides: TGTGCCAGCAGCTTAGGCCAGGGCTTCGGAGAGACCCAGTACTTC. The chain carries TRBV13 and TRBJ2-5; tentative D call: TRBD1 (5 bases). The germline V gene encodes CDR1 PRHDT and CDR2 FYEKMQ (reference sequence). Trimming left V 0 bases short and J 4 bases short, with 12 bases between. There are 15 residues in the CDR3.

Details on this clonotype: An end of the junction does not agree with germline; a read error may underlie this. The CDR3 coding sequence is TGTGCCAGCAGTTCCTACAGGGGGCTGAGCACCGGGGGGCTGTTTTTT. Translation gives CASSSYRGLSTGGLFF. V and J are TRBV6-5 and TRBJ2-2; 9 bases are shared with TRBD1. CDR1 is MNHEY and CDR2 is SVGAGI in the germline V gene. This CDR3 is 16 amino acids long.

About this clonotype itself: The junction differs from germline at one of its ends, possibly a read error. V gene TRBV12-3 or TRBV12-4 combines with J gene TRBJ1-1, with 8 positions matching TRBD1. The CDR3 loop spans 16 amino acids. CDR3 DNA sequence: TGTGCCAGCAGTTTCGGCAGGGGGCGCACGAACACTGAAGCTTTTTTT. The encoded protein is CASSFGRGRTNTEAFF.

The V gene is TRBV28, the J gene TRBJ2-7; D is unresolved. Looked up from germline, CDR1 is MDHEN and CDR2 is SYDVKM. With 4 bases removed from V and 4 bases from J, the gap between germline ends came to 14 bases. The CDR3 has 14 amino acids. DNA for the CDR3: TGTGCCAGCAGTTATCCAGGCCCTTTTTACGAGCAGTACTTC. Translation gives CASSYPGPFYEQYF.